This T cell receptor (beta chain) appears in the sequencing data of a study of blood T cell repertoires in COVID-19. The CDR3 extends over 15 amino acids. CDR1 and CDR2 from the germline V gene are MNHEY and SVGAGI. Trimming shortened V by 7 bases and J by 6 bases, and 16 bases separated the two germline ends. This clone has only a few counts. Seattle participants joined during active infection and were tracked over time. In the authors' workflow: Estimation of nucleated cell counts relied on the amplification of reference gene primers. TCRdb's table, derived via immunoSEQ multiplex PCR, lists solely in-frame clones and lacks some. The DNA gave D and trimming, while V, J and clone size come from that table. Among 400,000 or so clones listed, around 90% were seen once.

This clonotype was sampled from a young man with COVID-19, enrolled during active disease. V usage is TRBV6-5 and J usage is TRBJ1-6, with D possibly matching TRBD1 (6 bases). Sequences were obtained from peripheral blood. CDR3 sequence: CASTPGPGVNSPLHF. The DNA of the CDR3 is TGTGCCAGCACCCCGGGCCCAGGGGTTAATTCACCCCTCCACTTT.